This TCR beta chain came from a study of T cell changes during pregnancy in multiple sclerosis. Trimming pared 0 bases from V and 8 bases from J, leaving 16 bases between. The CDR3 is 15 residues long. Germline values: CDR1 SGHTA, CDR2 FQGNSA. Sequencing was performed with immunoSEQ multiplex PCR; in TCRdb, only in-frame clones are kept and a portion is missing. The sample lists under 120,000 clones, about nine tenths occurring once. The V and J genes are TRBV7-2 and TRBJ1-2; D not certain. This clonotype was sampled from a female donor with multiple sclerosis, enrolled in a pregnancy study. Specimen: peripheral blood, collected after pregnancy. This CDR3 reads CASSLAGRSTTGYTF. CDR3 DNA sequence: TGTGCCAGCAGCTTAGCGGGCAGGTCGACCACGGGCTACACCTTC.